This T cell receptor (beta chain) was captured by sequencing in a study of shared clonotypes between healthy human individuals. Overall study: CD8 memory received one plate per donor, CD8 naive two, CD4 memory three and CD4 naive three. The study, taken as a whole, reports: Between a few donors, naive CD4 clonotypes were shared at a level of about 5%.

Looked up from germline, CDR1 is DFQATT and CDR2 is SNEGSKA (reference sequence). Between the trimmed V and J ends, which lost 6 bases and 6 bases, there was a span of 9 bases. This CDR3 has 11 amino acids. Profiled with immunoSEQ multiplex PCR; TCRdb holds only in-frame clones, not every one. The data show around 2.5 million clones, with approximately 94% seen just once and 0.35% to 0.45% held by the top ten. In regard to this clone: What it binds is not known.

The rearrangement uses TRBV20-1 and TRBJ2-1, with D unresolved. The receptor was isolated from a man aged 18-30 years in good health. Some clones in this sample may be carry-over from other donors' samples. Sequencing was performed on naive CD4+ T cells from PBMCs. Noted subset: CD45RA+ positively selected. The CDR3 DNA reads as TGCAGTGCCGAGAGGCGCAATGAGCAGTTCTTC. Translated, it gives CSAERRNEQFF.